Listed here is a single T cell receptor (beta chain). What antigen it recognizes has not been identified. The record has no base qualities; no much larger clone is one base away. Each clonotype received, on average, about 10x coverage in deep resolution sequencing performed on a MiSeq, where the target depth lay between 1 in 1 million and 1 in 200,000 T cells. The immunoSEQ hsTCRB Kit was used to generate TCR beta libraries. From the authors' description of their analysis: ImmunoSEQ Data Assistant and ImmunoSEQ Analyzer were used for data analysis, and V, D and J genes were assigned according to IMGT definitions. Clonality, which ranges from 0 to 1, was calculated as one minus the normalized Shannon entropy of productive rearrangement frequencies. Only overrepresented clonotypes making up at least 0.05% of each patient's repertoire were included in the public clonotype analysis. About a dozen age-matched healthy donor repertoires from immuneACCESS were used as controls for clonality. The immuneACCESS repertoire file appears here via TCRdb, limited to in-frame rearrangements. These files lack a portion of the clones; in checked studies, under half of the deficit traces to unresolved V genes, and the cause of the others is not known. The V and J calls and clone size are taken from that table; D and trimming were inferred from the DNA. Present in this sample are tens of thousands of clones, roughly nine tenths of which were seen just once. Around 3.1% of the sample is taken by the ten largest.

According to the study, the label for this sample's time point signals: 12 to 13 months on ibrutinib. For TCR beta library preparation, roughly 2 micrograms of genomic DNA were extracted from the cryopreserved PBMCs. Longitudinal blood samples from CLL patients on ibrutinib monotherapy underwent high-throughput TCR beta sequencing. The patients took part in an open-label, single-center phase 2 trial of ibrutinib monotherapy. This record belongs to a study of cytotoxic CD8 clonotypes in ibrutinib-treated CLL (dated by TCRdb to the early 2020s). About the study as a whole: The cohort had ten to twelve relapsed/refractory and approximately 15 treatment-naive patients; 17 to 18 were IGHV unmutated. Partial responses were observed in about 25 patients and complete responses in 2; after a median follow-up of around 64 months, remission was maintained in 14 patients and progression was observed in approximately 12. Cryopreserved peripheral blood mononuclear cells were obtained prior to treatment, at the time of response, and at either disease progression or sustained remission. Every sample from remission and from progressive disease was obtained while the patients were still on ibrutinib. Longitudinal samples were available for 26 of the 86 trial participants. On average, each sample yielded approximately 250,000 productive templates and under 95,000 productive rearrangements. Response samples were taken after a median of around 13 months on treatment, ranging from roughly 6 to 36 months. The research as a whole found: At baseline, clonality was higher than in age-matched healthy donors and showed a strong correlation with circulating CD8+ T-cell counts. At ibrutinib response clonality went up, during sustained remission it held steady, and at progression it dropped back toward baseline. Lymph node repertoires were not examined, and the timing of sampling was not matched between patients in sustained remission and those whose disease progressed. Public clonotypes were rare and either contracted or stayed stable during treatment, and the rise in clonality at ibrutinib response reflected the expansion of private clonotypes.

Sequenced material: PBMCs, taken after 12 months of ibrutinib treatment. The source is a human donor with chronic lymphocytic leukemia.

The nucleotide sequence is given as TGTGCCAGCAGCGCCGATCATGGGGCCGGGGAAAAACTGTTTTTT. It translates to CASSADHGAGEKLFF. This chain is built from TRBV7-9 and TRBJ1-4, and possibly TRBD1, on 5 matching bases. Spanning cysteine to phenylalanine, the CDR3 consists of 15 amino acids. This entry keeps only the CDR3 DNA: 45 bases, framed from base 1. The V end loses 5 bases and the J end loses 8 bases, and a stretch of 18 bases separates them. CDR1 SEHNR and CDR2 FQNEAQ were looked up in the germline V gene (reference sequence).